Each of the 14 T cell receptor gamma chains below was sequenced from the same sample in a study of γδ T cells in repeated Plasmodium falciparum infection. TCRdb reran clone calling via CATT on the multiplex PCR reads. The table has some 30,000 gamma-chain clones, over 1.1% seen once. Gammadelta T cells were flow-sorted from PBMC into Vgamma9/Vdelta2+ and Vdelta2-negative populations for bulk analysis. The sample taken for sequencing was gamma-delta T cells from blood. The receptors here all came from a pool of human donors (malaria-infected and uninfected, not separated).

In its sample, this clone was seen a few times. The protein recorded in TCRdb matches a much larger clone and deviates from this DNA's translation at residue 6, suggesting a read error; the protein here is obtained by translating the DNA. The V gene is TRGV9, the J gene TRGJ1 or TRGJ2. Because TCRdb records no J gene, it was assigned here through a match of the DNA to germline. V lost 1 base, J lost 7 bases, and 7 bases stayed unmatched. CDR1 and CDR2 (germline): GITISATS, ISYDGTV (reference sequence). This CDR3 is built from 13 residues. The CDR3 region has the DNA TGTGCCTTGTGGGAGGTCGTCCGGTATAAGAAACTCTTT. This codes for CALWEVVRYKKLF.

This clone counts as medium-sized (0.01 to 0.1%). This rearrangement joins TRGV3 to TRGJ1 or TRGJ2. The CDR3 spans 15 residues. Germline-derived CDR1 and CDR2 are VTNTFY and YDVSTARD (reference sequence). J gave up 0 bases and V 0 bases, and 5 bases lay outside the gene matches. For the CDR3, the DNA is TGTGCCACCTGGGACAGGCGGTGGAATTATTATAAGAAACTCTTT. As protein: CATWDRRWNYYKKLF.

This clone came up many times. A far larger clone is one nucleotide away, so this likely arose from a read error. Other DNA sequences in this specimen translate into the identical CDR3. The J gene went uncalled, whereas the V gene is TRGV9. The CDR3 has 12 residues. CDR1 is GITISATS and CDR2 is ISYDGTV in the germline V gene (reference sequence). In DNA form, the CDR3 reads TGTGCCTTGTATCCGAATTATTATAAGAAGCTCTTT. Protein product: CALYPNYYKKLF.

This clone was observed a handful of times. A far more abundant clone sits one base away, making this likely a read error. Other DNA sequences within the sample encode an identical CDR3. The chain employs TRGV9 and TRGJ1 or TRGJ2. No J gene is reported in TCRdb; it was inferred here by comparing the DNA with germline. Losses at the gene ends were 3 bases for V and 4 bases for J; bases not matched to a gene: 9. From germline, CDR1 is GITISATS and CDR2 ISYDGTV (reference sequence). The CDR3 consists of 14 residues. The CDR3 nucleotides are TGTGCCTTGTGGGAGTCGTACCGCTATTATAAGAAACTCTTT. It translates to CALWESYRYYKKLF.

This clone was seen many times. A read error likely explains why the TCRdb protein, taken from a much larger clone, differs from this DNA's translation at residue 3; the protein shown is translated from the DNA. V is TRGV4 and J is TRGJ1 or TRGJ2. The J gene is absent in TCRdb and was assigned here via DNA matching to germline. Per germline, CDR1 EGSTGY and CDR2 YDSYTSSV. The CDR3 has 13 residues. The CDR3 DNA follows: TGTGCCGCCTGGGATGGATATTATTATAAGAAACTCTTT. Its translation: CAAWDGYYYKKLF.

Ten or more counts support this clone. This is likely an artifact of a read error, given a far larger clone one base away. The same CDR3 arises from other DNA sequences in this sample as well. The J gene has no call, while the V gene is TRGV9. The CDR3 length is 13 residues. Germline V gives CDR1 GITISATS, CDR2 ISYDGTV (reference sequence). The CDR3 nucleotides are TGTGCCTTGTGGGAGGACAGTTATTATAAGAAGCTCTTT. Its protein product is CALWEDSYYKKLF.

This clone is medium-sized within its sample. The same CDR3 also results from other DNA sequences found in this sample. This rearrangement joins TRGV3 to TRGJ1 or TRGJ2. The CDR3 runs to 11 residues. The ends lost 0 bases at V and 12 bases at J; junction bases unmatched: 5. The V gene's germline CDR1 is VTNTFY and CDR2 YDVSTARD (reference sequence). DNA of the CDR3: TGTGCCACCTGGGACAGGCGTTTGAAACTCTTT. Its translation is CATWDRRLKLF.

This clone was counted many times. This sequence joins TRGV8 and TRGJ1 or TRGJ2. V shed 5 bases, J shed 4 bases, and the junction held 2 bases outside the gene matches. The CDR3 totals 11 residues. CDR1 and CDR2 (germline): VENAVY, YDSYNSRV. The chain's CDR3 is CATWAYYKKLF. CDR3 nucleotide sequence: TGTGCCACCTGGGCATATTATAAGAAACTCTTT.

Ten or more counts support this clone. Only one base separates this from a far larger clonotype, so it likely reflects a read error. The same CDR3 is also encoded by other DNA sequences in this sample. The J gene is TRGJ1 or TRGJ2, the V gene TRGV9. CDR1 and CDR2 (germline): GITISATS, ISYDGTV (reference sequence). The CDR3 is 13 amino acids. CDR3 nucleotide sequence: TGCGCCTTGTGGGACGTCCATTATTATAAGAAACTCTTT. It yields the protein CALWDVHYYKKLF.

Of note for this clone: The TCRdb record carries a much larger clone's protein, which differs from this DNA's translation at residue 10; a read error is the likely cause, and the protein listed here is the DNA translation. This rearrangement joins TRGV8 to TRGJ1 or TRGJ2. The CDR3 sequence is 13 residues long. Germline CDR1 and CDR2: VENAVY and YDSYNSRV. The DNA of the CDR3 is TGTGCCACCTGGGATTTCTCTTATTATAATAAACTCTTT. This translates into CATWDFSYYNKLF.

This clone was seen ten or more times. A much larger clone is a single base away; this may be a read error. Other DNA variants within this sample encode the same CDR3. The rearrangement joins TRGV9 to TRGJ1 or TRGJ2. V trimming: 2 bases; J trimming: 7 bases; junction bases outside the gene matches: 2. The germline gives CDR1 GITISATS, CDR2 ISYDGTV (reference sequence). This CDR3 has 11 amino acids. The CDR3 loop is CALWEDYKKLF. Here the CDR3 DNA reads TGTGCCTTGTGGGAGGACTATAAGAAACTCTTT.

Remarks on this clone: Germline and junction disagree at one end, which may indicate a read error. The chain combines TRGV9 with TRGJ1 or TRGJ2. The J gene, missing from TCRdb, was assigned here through DNA to germline matching. The germline CDR1 and CDR2 sequences are GITISATS and ISYDGTV (reference sequence). The CDR3 consists of 16 residues. This chain's CDR3 is CSALWEPRLGSYKKLF. For the CDR3, the DNA is TGCAGTGCCTTGTGGGAGCCTCGCCTGGGGTCTTATAAGAAACTCTTT.

This clone was seen many times. The protein TCRdb lists belongs to a much larger clone and differs from this DNA's translation at residue 12, which points to a read error; the protein shown is made from the DNA. The chain links TRGV9 to TRGJP. In the absence of a J gene in TCRdb, the DNA was matched to germline to assign it here. CDR1 is GITISATS and CDR2 is ISYDGTV in the germline V gene (reference sequence). CDR3 length: 16 residues. In nucleotides, the CDR3 is TGTGCCTTGTGGGAGGCTAAGGAGTTGGGCAAAGAAATCAAGGTATTT. Its translation: CALWEAKELGKEIKVF.

This clone was observed at least ten times. This sequence may be a read error, since a much larger clone differs from it by one base. The J gene is TRGJ1 or TRGJ2, the V gene TRGV5. The J gene was not available in TCRdb and was assigned here by matching the DNA to germline segments. V was clipped by 0 bases and J by 10 bases; unmatched bases: 3. Germline CDR1 VINAFY, CDR2 YDVSNSKD. The CDR3 loop spans 11 amino acids. In DNA, the CDR3 is TGTGCCACCTGGGACAGGCTCAAGAAACTCTTT. It is translated as CATWDRLKKLF.